A selection of T cell receptor beta chains follows, all from one sample in a study of blood T cell repertoires in COVID-19. Assay used: immunoSEQ multiplex PCR; TCRdb lists only in-frame clones, some missing. The repertoire includes more than 60,000 clones, roughly 78% of them detected once, and roughly a tenth sits in the top ten. The material sequenced was peripheral blood. Receptors were obtained from a man aged 55 to 69 with acute or convalescent COVID-19. Each CDR3 is given with its conserved first and last residue. The D gene is left open where the match is weak. Clone size appears in some rows only: once, few, many, or a class for an expanded clone.

J gene | V gene | clone size | D gene | CDR3 protein | CDR3 DNA
TRBJ1-2 | TRBV9 | once | TRBD1 | CASSAFTGGNYGYTF | TGTGCCAGCAGCGCATTCACAGGGGGTAACTATGGCTACACCTTC
TRBJ2-7 | TRBV7-8 | NA | TRBD2 | CASSALAELSYEQYF | TGTGCCAGCAGCGCCCTAGCGGAGCTCTCCTACGAGCAGTACTTC
TRBJ2-7 | TRBV19 | NA | TRBD2 | CASSPGTSGTYEQYF | TGTGCCAGTAGTCCAGGGACTAGCGGGACCTACGAGCAGTACTTC
TRBJ1-2 | TRBV5-4 | few | TRBD1 | CASGMTGTYGYTF | TGTGCCAGCGGTATGACAGGGACGTATGGCTACACCTTC
TRBJ1-5 | TRBV4-3 | NA | TRBD1 | CASSMDRGQPQHF | TGCGCCAGCAGCATGGACAGGGGCCAGCCCCAGCATTTT
TRBJ2-5 | TRBV7-2 | NA | TRBD2 | CASSSLAGGPSGKTQYF | TGTGCCAGCAGTTCTCTAGCGGGGGGGCCAAGTGGAAAGACCCAGTACTTC
TRBJ2-3 | TRBV7-8 | NA | NA | CASSLAGGGFSTDTQYF | TGTGCCAGCAGCTTAGCGGGAGGCGGTTTCTCCACAGATACGCAGTATTTT
TRBJ2-4 | TRBV28 | NA | TRBD1 | CASSSGQRIQYF | TGTGCCAGCAGTTCGGGACAGCGCATTCAGTACTTC
TRBJ2-7 | TRBV7-9 | NA | NA | CASSTEVYEQYF | TGTGCCAGCAGCACGGAGGTCTACGAGCAGTACTTC
TRBJ2-1 | TRBV7-7 | NA | NA | CASSLARGGEQFF | TGTGCTAGCAGCTTAGCGCGAGGGGGTGAGCAGTTCTTC
TRBJ2-2 | TRBV7-2 | NA | NA | CASSLNYHTGELFF | TGTGCCAGCAGCTTAAACTACCACACCGGGGAGCTGTTTTTT
TRBJ1-1 | TRBV30 | NA | TRBD1 | CAWSRQGTEAFF | TGTGCCTGGAGTCGACAGGGCACTGAAGCTTTCTTT
TRBJ2-3 | TRBV7-6 | NA | NA | CASSLDAATAGTQYF | TGTGCCAGCAGCTTAGATGCGGCCACGGCGGGTACGCAGTATTTT
TRBJ2-3 | TRBV6-6 | NA | NA | CASSYQGLSNTDTQYF | TGTGCCAGCAGTTACCAGGGACTGAGTAACACAGATACGCAGTATTTT
TRBJ2-2 | TRBV5-4 | NA | TRBD1 | CASSYGQGNTGELFF | TGTGCCAGCAGCTACGGACAGGGGAACACCGGGGAGCTGTTTTTT
TRBJ1-1 | TRBV27 | NA | NA | CASSVPPDSLDTEAFF | TGTGCCAGCAGTGTCCCCCCGGACAGCCTGGACACTGAAGCTTTCTTT
TRBJ1-1 | TRBV2 | once | NA | CASSPGLGQNTEAFF | TGTGCCAGCAGTCCGGGACTCGGGCAGAACACTGAAGCTTTCTTT
TRBJ1-5 | TRBV5-4 | NA | TRBD1 | CASSKGQPGNNQPQHF | TGTGCCAGCAGCAAGGGACAGCCGGGTAACAATCAGCCCCAGCATTTT
TRBJ2-1 | TRBV7-8 | NA | NA | CASTTGYSYNEQFF | TGTGCCAGCACGACAGGATACTCCTACAATGAGCAGTTCTTC
TRBJ2-1 | TRBV7-3 | NA | TRBD2 | CASSLGLAGDNEQFF | TGTGCCAGCAGCTTAGGTCTAGCGGGGGACAATGAGCAGTTCTTC
TRBJ1-5 | TRBV5-8 | NA | TRBD1 | CASSLFTGGNQPQHF | TGTGCCAGCAGCTTGTTTACAGGGGGGAATCAGCCCCAGCATTTT
TRBJ2-7 | TRBV16 | NA | TRBD1 | CASSQGTGDEQYF | TGTGCCAGCAGCCAAGGGACAGGGGACGAGCAGTACTTC
TRBJ2-2 | TRBV28 | once | TRBD2 | CASSSAGGTGELFF | TGTGCCAGCAGTTCGGCGGGGGGCACCGGGGAGCTGTTTTTT
TRBJ2-7 | TRBV27 | NA | NA | CASSLLRADLSEQYF | TGTGCCAGCAGTTTATTGAGAGCGGACCTATCCGAGCAGTACTTC
TRBJ1-4 | TRBV30 | NA | TRBD1 | CAWMRGTGNEKLFF | TGTGCCTGGATGAGGGGGACAGGAAATGAAAAACTGTTTTTT
TRBJ1-4 | TRBV20-1 | NA | NA | CSARGREKLFF | TGCAGTGCTAGAGGGAGGGAAAAACTGTTTTTT
TRBJ1-3 | TRBV3-1/TRBV3-2 | NA | NA | CASSRNQAGNTIYF | TGTGCCAGCAGCCGAAATCAGGCGGGAAACACCATATATTTT
TRBJ1-5 | TRBV19 | NA | NA | CASSIVTTGSNQPQHF | TGTGCCAGTAGTATAGTCACAACGGGGAGCAATCAGCCCCAGCATTTT
TRBJ1-2 | TRBV6-5 | NA | TRBD1 | CASSWGQVGNYGYTF | TGTGCCAGCAGTTGGGGACAGGTGGGCAACTATGGCTACACCTTC
TRBJ2-3 | TRBV5-1 | NA | TRBD2 | CASAPSGISDTQYF | TGCGCCAGCGCGCCTAGCGGGATCTCAGATACGCAGTATTTT
TRBJ2-5 | TRBV4-3 | NA | TRBD2 | CASSQEGLSETQYF | TGCGCCAGCAGCCAAGAGGGACTAAGCGAGACCCAGTACTTC
TRBJ2-3 | TRBV10-2 | once | TRBD2 | CATQLAGVTDTQYF | TGCGCCACTCAGCTAGCGGGAGTTACAGATACGCAGTATTTT
TRBJ1-1 | TRBV4-3 | once | NA | CASSQGGENTEAFF | TGCGCCAGCAGCCAAGGTGGAGAGAACACTGAAGCTTTCTTT
TRBJ1-4 | TRBV5-6 | NA | NA | CASSFRGANEKLFF | TGTGCCAGCAGCTTCAGGGGAGCTAATGAAAAACTGTTTTTT
TRBJ1-2 | TRBV2 | NA | TRBD1 | CASNLDRGHGYTF | TGTGCCAGCAACCTAGACAGGGGTCATGGCTACACCTTC
TRBJ2-1 | TRBV2 | NA | NA | CASSGDLDGSQEQFF | TGTGCCAGCAGTGGGGACCTGGACGGGAGTCAAGAGCAGTTCTTC
TRBJ2-3 | TRBV7-2 | NA | NA | CASSPQGGRAQDTQYF | TGTGCCAGCAGCCCCCAGGGGGGACGAGCACAAGATACGCAGTATTTT
TRBJ1-1 | TRBV25-1 | NA | TRBD1 | CASSAWDRGNTEAFF | TGTGCCAGCAGTGCCTGGGACAGGGGAAACACTGAAGCTTTCTTT
TRBJ2-5 | TRBV30 | NA | NA | CAWSVGARTQYF | TGTGCCTGGAGTGTAGGGGCGCGGACCCAGTACTTC
TRBJ2-7 | TRBV7-2 | NA | NA | CASSLMTAEQYF | TGTGCCAGCAGCTTAATGACAGCCGAGCAGTACTTC
TRBJ1-4 | TRBV9 | few | TRBD1 | CASSVGQGARLYEKLFF | TGTGCCAGCAGCGTAGGGCAGGGGGCGCGATTATATGAAAAACTGTTTTTT
TRBJ1-5 | TRBV29-1 | NA | NA | CSVTDRGIGQPQHF | TGCAGCGTTACCGATCGGGGGATTGGTCAGCCCCAGCATTTT
TRBJ2-2 | TRBV7-2 | NA | TRBD1 | CASSFLSQGATGELFF | TGTGCCAGCAGCTTTCTGTCACAGGGGGCGACCGGGGAGCTGTTTTTT
TRBJ2-2 | TRBV18 | NA | NA | CASSPAGSNTGELFF | TGTGCCAGCTCACCGGCGGGGTCGAACACCGGGGAGCTGTTTTTT
TRBJ1-6 | TRBV7-2 | NA | NA | CASSLQTEEYNSPLHF | TGTGCCAGCAGCTTACAGACAGAAGAATATAATTCACCCCTCCACTTT
TRBJ1-2 | TRBV21-1 | NA | NA | CASSSRGHYGYTF | TGTGCCAGCAGCTCCAGGGGACACTATGGCTACACCTTC
TRBJ2-3 | TRBV4-3 | NA | TRBD2 | CASSPEGRRGGRDTQYF | TGCGCCAGCAGCCCCGAGGGGCGGCGGGGGGGCCGGGATACGCAGTATTTT
TRBJ2-3 | TRBV9 | NA | TRBD1 | CASSPRTGGESTDTQYF | TGTGCCAGCAGCCCCAGGACAGGGGGCGAGAGCACAGATACGCAGTATTTT
TRBJ1-4 | TRBV18 | NA | NA | CASSPRGGRDEKLFF | TGTGCCAGCTCACCCCGAGGGGGACGTGATGAAAAACTGTTTTTT
TRBJ2-1 | TRBV11-2 | NA | TRBD2 | CASSLGRGRTYNEQFF | TGTGCCAGCAGCTTGGGGAGGGGACGGACCTACAATGAGCAGTTCTTC
TRBJ1-6 | TRBV5-4 | NA | NA | CASSLEQINSPLHF | TGTGCCAGCAGCTTGGAGCAAATAAATTCACCCCTCCACTTT
TRBJ2-2 | TRBV5-1 | NA | NA | CASSGEKANTGELFF | TGCGCCAGCAGCGGGGAGAAGGCGAACACCGGGGAGCTGTTTTTT